The 10 T cell receptor beta chains listed next were all sequenced from one sample in a study of breast tumors, draining lymph nodes, adjacent tissues. Each CDR3 protein is one row after TCRdb ran MiXCR on the multiplex PCR reads. This table has roughly 70,000 distinct CDR3 sequences, over 40% appearing once. The sequenced material came from breast tumor tissue. The receptors stem from a female donor with breast cancer. Some clones in this sample may be carry-over from other donors' samples.

About this clonotype itself: Without the conserved terminal phenylalanine or tryptophan, this CDR3 likely stems from a read error. The chain has TRBV7-2 and TRBJ2-7; D uncertain. The CDR3 runs 14 residues. The germline CDR1 and CDR2 sequences are SGHTA and FQGNSA. DNA for the CDR3: TGTGCCAGCAGCTGGGGTCAGAGCTCCTACAAGCAGTACCTC. Translation: CASSWGQSSYKQYL.

The CDR3 sequence is CASSRTSGSTDTQYF. The CDR3, as DNA: TGTGCCAGCAGCCGGACTAGCGGGAGCACAGATACGCAGTATTTT. The chain uses TRBV12-3 or TRBV12-4 and TRBJ2-3; 11 bases agree with TRBD2. The CDR3 is made up of 15 amino acids. With 6 bases clipped from V and 0 bases from J, the junction kept 2 bases outside the gene matches.

This chain connects TRBV13 to TRBJ1-5, with a weak D call TRBD1 (6 bases). Germline lookup yields CDR1 PRHDT and CDR2 FYEKMQ (reference sequence). Trimming shortened V by 0 bases and J by 10 bases, and 13 bases separated the two germline ends. The CDR3 has 14 residues. In nucleotides, the CDR3 is TGTGCCAGCAGCTTAGGGACAGGAACTCTACCCCAGCATTTT. Protein sequence: CASSLGTGTLPQHF.

This chain connects TRBV20-1 to TRBJ1-4, with TRBD1 as a possible D gene (5 bases). CDR1 is DFQATT, CDR2 SNEGSKA, per germline (reference sequence). Trimming took 1 base from V and 8 from J, leaving 5 bases between them. This CDR3 region has 11 residues. CDR3 in DNA: TGCAGTGCTAGAGGGGGGGAAAAACTGTTTTTT. This translates into CSARGGEKLFF.

This chain connects TRBV7-2 to TRBJ2-2; D gene ambiguous. Germline CDR1 and CDR2: SGHTA and FQGNSA. The CDR3 runs to 12 residues. V gave up 0 bases and J gave up 8 bases, with 4 bases separating them. As DNA, the CDR3 is TGTGCCAGCAGCTTAGCTGAGGGGGAGCTGTTTTTT. This sequence encodes CASSLAEGELFF.

The gene calls are TRBV5-4 and TRBJ2-5; TRBD2 is a possible D gene (6 bases). V was cut by 3 bases and J by 4 bases, with 16 bases left in between. Germline loops: CDR1 SGHNT, CDR2 YYREEE (reference sequence). This CDR3 is built from 15 residues. The CDR3 DNA reads TGTGCCAGCAGCTCGGGAGCGGCGGGGTTAGAGACCCAGTACTTC. It is translated as CASSSGAAGLETQYF.

This clonotype has a count of ten or more. This chain links TRBV12-3 or TRBV12-4 with TRBJ2-2; 15 bases align to TRBD2. With V trimmed by 6 bases and J by 0 bases, 5 bases remained unmatched. The CDR3 loop spans 18 amino acids. CDR3 residues: CASRGGTSGGPNTGELFF. CDR3 nucleotide sequence: TGTGCCAGCAGGGGGGGGACTAGCGGGGGGCCGAACACCGGGGAGCTGTTTTTT.

In its sample, this clonotype was seen many times. Relative to the germline gene, one junction end is altered; a read error may explain this. The chain carries TRBV9 and TRBJ2-5; possible D gene TRBD2, 6 bases. Germline CDR1 SGDLS, CDR2 YYNGEE. This CDR3 region has 14 residues. The DNA for the CDR3 is TGTGCCAGCAGCGTACAGTGGGGAGGCGAGACCCAGTCCTTC. It yields the protein CASSVQWGGETQSF. The full variable domain, in which reference TRBV9 and TRBJ2-5 provide the parts outside the CDR3, is DSGVTQTPKHLITATGQRVTLRCSPRSGDLSVYWYQQSLDQGLQFLIQYYNGEERAKGNILERFSAQQFPDLHSELNLSSLELGDSALYFCASSVQWGGETQSFGPGTRLLVL.

This clonotype has just a few counts. CDR3 coding DNA: TGTGCCAGCAGTTTAAGGACAGGGGGCTTTATGGGCTCCTATAATTCACCCCTCCACTTT. Translating it yields CASSLRTGGFMGSYNSPLHF. The rearrangement links TRBV27 to TRBJ1-6, with TRBD1 matching over 11 bases. This CDR3 contains 20 residues. J was trimmed by 0 bases and V by 2 bases; bases with no gene match: 9. Germline V gene data show CDR1 as MNHEY and CDR2 as SMNVEV (reference sequence).

This chain joins TRBV6-6 and TRBJ1-3; D is undetermined. Germline CDR1 MNHNY, CDR2 SVGAGI (reference sequence). The V end lost 5 bases, the J end lost 1 base, and 12 bases lay between the germline ends. CDR3 length: 15 residues. The CDR3 here is CASSPDWASGNTIYF. CDR3 DNA: TGTGCCAGCAGTCCTGACTGGGCATCTGGAAACACCATATATTTT.